These 20 T cell receptor beta chains came from one sample sequenced in a study of HIV-infected patients and healthy controls. Reverse transcription used 450 to 500 ng RNA and constant-region primers for alpha and beta. Using multiplexing indices, alpha and beta chain libraries were generated apart by chain-specific third strand synthesis. Each CDR3 protein gets one entry after TCRdb re-called the 5' RACE reads with MiXCR. The table has 15,000 to 20,000 distinct CDR3 sequences, over 9% seen once. No cell fractionation was done, so the repertoire covers all unsorted peripheral blood T cells. Sequencing was carried out using blood. The receptors here all came from an adult in good health.

By its share, this clonotype is medium-sized (0.01 to 0.1%). The chain joins TRBV29-1 to TRBJ1-2, with 9 bases identical to TRBD1. This CDR3 has 13 residues. V dropped 4 bases and J dropped 3; count of bases not matched to a gene: 3. Per the germline V gene, CDR1 is SQVTM and CDR2 is ANQGSEA. CDR3 coding DNA: TGCAGCGTTGGACGGACAGGGGACTATGGCTACACCTTC. Amino acid sequence: CSVGRTGDYGYTF.

Worth noting for this clonotype: The junction departs from germline at one end; a sequencing error may be responsible. The chain couples TRBV11-2 to TRBJ1-1; D is unresolved. Germline assignment: CDR1 SGHAT and CDR2 FQNNGV. CDR3 length equals 12 residues. The CDR3 here is CASSRVTALASF. The CDR3 bases are TGTGCCAGCAGCCGCGTCACGGCCCTCGCCTCTTTT.

By proportion, this clonotype is medium-sized. V usage is TRBV7-2 and J usage is TRBJ1-2, with D uncertain. The V end lost 1 base, the J end lost 4 bases, and 10 bases lay between the germline ends. This CDR3 spans 14 amino acids. Germline V CDR1 and CDR2: SGHTA, FQGNSA. In nucleotides, the CDR3 is TGTGCCAGCAGCTTAGAGGTGGTCACCTATGGCTACACCTTC. This encodes CASSLEVVTYGYTF. Full variable domain (missing parts from reference TRBV7-2 and TRBJ1-2): GAGVSQSPSNKVTEKGKDVELRCDPISGHTALYWYRQSLGQGLEFLIYFQGNSAPDKSGLPSDRFSAERTGGSVSTLTIQRTQQEDSAVYLCASSLEVVTYGYTFGSGTRLTVV.

This clonotype has at least ten counts. The CDR3 is CASSYDRVPDTQYF. The CDR3, as DNA: TGTGCCAGCAGTTATGACAGGGTCCCAGATACGCAGTATTTT. The rearrangement joins TRBV5-6 to TRBJ2-3, with 7 bases lining up with TRBD1. The V and J ends lost 5 bases and 4 bases, in that order; junction bases with no gene match: 7. Germline lookup yields CDR1 SGHDT and CDR2 YYEEEE. The CDR3 contains 14 residues.

Only a few counts were recorded for this clonotype. The CDR3 protein is CASSLTAGTGAAGANVLTF. CDR3 bases: TGTGCCAGCAGTTTAACTGCCGGGACAGGGGCTGCTGGGGCCAACGTCCTGACTTTC. The chain joins TRBV7-9 to TRBJ2-6; 10 bases are shared with TRBD1. CDR1 SEHNR and CDR2 FQNEAQ come from the germline V gene (reference sequence). The trim removed 6 bases at V and 2 bases at J, leaving 13 bases unmatched. This CDR3 is built from 19 residues.

This clonotype was picked up many times. The CDR3 region is CASSPRYRGDTQYF. Here the CDR3 DNA reads TGTGCCAGCAGCCCACGATATCGGGGGGATACGCAGTATTTT. The chain combines TRBV9 with TRBJ2-3, with D possibly matching TRBD2 (6 bases). Germline CDR1 and CDR2: SGDLS and YYNGEE. This CDR3 is built from 14 residues. V gave up 4 bases and J gave up 6 bases, with 15 bases separating them.

The V call is TRBV20-1, the J call TRBJ2-7; D perhaps matches TRBD1 (6 bases). Germline CDR1 reads DFQATT; CDR2 reads SNEGSKA (reference sequence). This CDR3 has 15 residues. V was trimmed by 6 bases and J by 2 bases, leaving 20 bases between them. In nucleotides, the CDR3 is TGCAGTGCCCCGGATTCAGGGGCCGGAGCCTACGAGCAGTACTTC. This encodes CSAPDSGAGAYEQYF.

The chain combines TRBV14 with TRBJ2-1; D is perhaps TRBD2 (7 bases). This CDR3 spans 16 amino acids. Between the trimmed V and J ends, which lost 1 base and 4 bases, there was a span of 14 bases. The germline V gene encodes CDR1 SGHDN and CDR2 FVKESK. The CDR3 region has the DNA TGTGCCAGCAGCCAAGGACCCGGGGGGCAGTACAATGAGCAGTTCTTC. Amino acids: CASSQGPGGQYNEQFF.

There are many counts of this clonotype. The chain couples TRBV6-5 to TRBJ2-3; D is unresolved. The germline V gene has CDR1 MNHEY and CDR2 SVGAGI. V dropped 0 bases and J dropped 3 bases, with 13 bases sitting between them. CDR3 length: 16 amino acids. CDR3 bases: TGTGCCAGCAGTTACTCGCCAGGACGACGGACAGATACGCAGTATTTT. Its translation is CASSYSPGRRTDTQYF.

The table lists this clonotype with many counts. The chain has TRBV5-1 and TRBJ1-1; tentative D call: TRBD1 (5 bases). CDR1 SGHRS and CDR2 YFSETQ come from the germline V gene. Trimming shortened V by 4 bases and J by 6 bases, and 19 bases separated the two germline ends. CDR3 length equals 15 residues. The CDR3 protein is CASSPLAAAGAEAFF. CDR3 sequence (DNA): TGCGCCAGCAGCCCCCTAGCCGCGGCGGGGGCTGAAGCTTTCTTT.

This clonotype was seen a few times. The V gene is TRBV29-1, the J gene TRBJ2-1, with D perhaps given as TRBD1 or TRBD2 (6 bases each). The CDR3 covers 14 residues. V was clipped by 7 bases and J by 2 bases, with 15 bases between them. Germline V lookup: CDR1 SQVTM, CDR2 ANQGSEA. This chain's CDR3 is CSAAGEAAYNEQFF. The CDR3 DNA reads TGCAGCGCCGCAGGGGAGGCCGCCTACAATGAGCAGTTCTTC.

This clonotype was seen many times. V usage is TRBV5-4 and J usage is TRBJ2-7; 10 bases match TRBD1. CDR1 and CDR2 (germline): SGHNT, YYREEE (reference sequence). V was pared by 0 bases and J by 6 bases, with 6 bases of the junction left unmatched. The CDR3 is made up of 15 amino acids. The CDR3 reads CASSLETGGVSEQYF. CDR3 in DNA: TGTGCCAGCAGCTTGGAGACAGGGGGCGTGAGCGAGCAGTACTTC.

The gene calls are TRBV28 and TRBJ2-3, with D possibly matching TRBD1 (7 bases). V lost 8 bases to trimming and J lost 4 bases, with 22 bases between them. Germline V gene lookup returns CDR1 MDHEN and CDR2 SYDVKM. The CDR3 consists of 16 residues. CDR3 residues: CASSTPGQGGSDTQYF. The CDR3 nucleotides are TGTGCCAGCTCTACCCCGGGGCAGGGGGGCTCAGATACGCAGTATTTT. Looking up the rest from reference TRBV28 and TRBJ2-3 gives the full variable domain: DVKVTQSSRYLVKRTGEKVFLECVQDMDHENMFWYRQDPGLGLRLIYFSYDVKMKEKGDIPEGYSVSREKKERFSLILESASTNQTSMYLCASSTPGQGGSDTQYFGPGTRLTVL.

The sample holds many counts of this clonotype. The J gene is TRBJ2-7, the V gene TRBV5-4; D is tentatively TRBD1 or TRBD2 (5 bases each). CDR1 is SGHNT, CDR2 YYREEE, per germline (reference sequence). The CDR3 extends over 14 amino acids. Trimming left V 4 bases short and J 3 bases short, with 14 bases between. This chain's CDR3 is CASSTAGTDYEQYF. CDR3 nucleotide sequence: TGTGCCAGCAGCACAGCCGGGACGGACTACGAGCAGTACTTC.

At least ten counts were recorded for this clonotype. The chain joins TRBV20-1 to TRBJ2-1; no firm D call. In germline, CDR1 is DFQATT, CDR2 SNEGSKA (reference sequence). V gave up 6 bases and J gave up 5 bases, with 5 bases separating them. This CDR3 region has 10 residues. The CDR3 reads CSALHNEQFF. The CDR3 region has the DNA TGCAGTGCCCTCCACAATGAGCAGTTCTTC.

By frequency in the sample, this clonotype is medium-sized. The CDR3 sequence is CASSLVWAGYNEQFF. The DNA of the CDR3 is TGTGCCAGCAGCTTAGTGTGGGCAGGGTACAATGAGCAGTTCTTC. The chain employs TRBV11-3 and TRBJ2-1; tentatively, D is TRBD1 (5 bases). From germline, CDR1 is SGHNT and CDR2 YENEEA. V was cut by 1 base and J by 4 bases, with 11 bases left in between. This CDR3 contains 15 residues.

This clonotype was recorded many times. This chain joins TRBV12-3 or TRBV12-4 and TRBJ2-3; TRBD2 might be the D (5 bases). The germline V and J ends were trimmed by 4 bases and 4 bases, with 12 bases remaining between them. The CDR3 spans 14 residues. Written as DNA, the CDR3 is TGTGCCAGCAGTTGGGAGAGTCGGGCAGATACGCAGTATTTT. Translation: CASSWESRADTQYF.

The table lists this clonotype with a few counts. The rearrangement joins TRBV6-2 or TRBV6-3 to TRBJ2-3; D gene ambiguous. Germline CDR1 and CDR2: MNHEY and SVGEGT. With 2 bases removed from V and 4 bases from J, the gap between germline ends came to 13 bases. The CDR3 is 15 amino acids. The CDR3 DNA follows: TGTGCCAGCAGTTACGTGGTGGCTCGTCCAGATACGCAGTATTTT. This translates into CASSYVVARPDTQYF.

There are many counts of this clonotype. The gene calls are TRBV7-9 and TRBJ2-1; 10 positions match TRBD2. The CDR3 runs 19 residues. J lost 3 bases, V lost 1 base, and 12 bases had no gene match. Per the germline V gene, CDR1 is SEHNR and CDR2 is FQNEAQ (reference sequence). In DNA form, the CDR3 reads TGTGCCAGCAGCTTAGTGCCCCTTTCTAGCGGGAGTTTCTACAATGAGCAGTTCTTC. As protein: CASSLVPLSSGSFYNEQFF.

In its sample, this clonotype was seen many times. The rearrangement uses TRBV12-3 or TRBV12-4 and TRBJ1-3; TRBD1 is a possible D gene (6 bases). The V gene lost 7 bases and the J gene lost 1 base, with 14 bases spanning the gap. The CDR3 loop spans 15 amino acids. In DNA form, the CDR3 reads TGTGCCAGCAACCCCCAAGGGGGTTCTGGAAACACCATATATTTT. Translation gives CASNPQGGSGNTIYF.